This section outlines one T cell receptor beta chain sequence together with its context. V was clipped by 5 bases and J by 6 bases; unmatched bases: 12. The germline CDR1 and CDR2 sequences are SGHAT and FQNNGV. This CDR3 is 15 amino acids long. Covering alpha and beta chains, TRAV- and TRBV-specific primers were used for the first-strand cDNA. It was with a constant-region primer and a V-primer adapter that TCRs were amplified over around 19 PCR cycles. One entry per CDR3 protein results from TCRdb running MiXCR on the reads. This sample yields some 94,000 distinct CDR3 sequences, of which around 20% are seen a single time; about 13% belongs to the top ten. The sample comes from a study of low-dose radiotherapy and immunotherapy resistance in tumors. Documented time point: after trial treatment. Treatment noted: LDRT plus nivolumab, ipilimumab, low-dose cyclophosphamide and aspirin (RACIN trial).

The rearrangement uses TRBV11-2 and TRBJ2-7, with 8 bases fitting TRBD2. The receptor comes from a female donor with ovarian cancer. Sequenced here: PBMCs, sampled after low-dose radiotherapy plus immunotherapy. The CDR3 sequence: CASSAGTRRSGEQYF. CDR3 DNA sequence: TGTGCCAGCAGCGCCGGGACTAGACGTTCGGGCGAGCAGTACTTC.